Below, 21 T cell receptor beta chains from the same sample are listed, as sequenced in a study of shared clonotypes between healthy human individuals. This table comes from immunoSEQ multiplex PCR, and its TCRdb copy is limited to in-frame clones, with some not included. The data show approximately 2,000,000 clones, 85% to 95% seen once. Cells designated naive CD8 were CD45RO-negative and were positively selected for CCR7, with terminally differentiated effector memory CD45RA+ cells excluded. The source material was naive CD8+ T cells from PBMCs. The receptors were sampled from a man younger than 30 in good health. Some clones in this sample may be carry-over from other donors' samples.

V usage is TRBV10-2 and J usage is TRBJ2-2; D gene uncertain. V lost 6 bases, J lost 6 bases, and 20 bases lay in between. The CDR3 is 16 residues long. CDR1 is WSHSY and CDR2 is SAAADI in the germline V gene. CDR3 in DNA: TGCGCCAGCAGCGAAGAGCCCCCGACCTGGCCCGGGGAGCTGTTTTTT. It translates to CASSEEPPTWPGELFF.

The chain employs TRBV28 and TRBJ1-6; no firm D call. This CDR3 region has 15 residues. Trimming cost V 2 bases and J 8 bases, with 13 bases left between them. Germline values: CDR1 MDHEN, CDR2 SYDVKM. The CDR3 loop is CASSLGLQGYSPLHF. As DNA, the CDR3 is TGTGCCAGCAGTTTAGGCCTCCAAGGCTATTCACCCCTCCACTTT.

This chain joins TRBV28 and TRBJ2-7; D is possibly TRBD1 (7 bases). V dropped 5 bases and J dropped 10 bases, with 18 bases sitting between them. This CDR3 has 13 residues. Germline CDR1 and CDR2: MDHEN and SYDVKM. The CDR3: CASSRGKGAFQYF. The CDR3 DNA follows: TGTGCCAGCAGTCGGGGGAAGGGGGCATTCCAGTACTTC.

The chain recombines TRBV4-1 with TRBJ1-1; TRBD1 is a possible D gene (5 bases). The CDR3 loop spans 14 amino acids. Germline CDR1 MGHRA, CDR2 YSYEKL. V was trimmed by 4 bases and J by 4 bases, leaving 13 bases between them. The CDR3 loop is CASSPMQGSTEAFF. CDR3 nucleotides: TGCGCCAGCAGCCCTATGCAGGGCTCCACTGAAGCTTTCTTT.

CDR3 sequence reads: CSAPVWETQYF. DNA of the CDR3: TGCAGTGCTCCTGTATGGGAGACCCAGTACTTC. The rearrangement joins TRBV20-1 to TRBJ2-5, with D uncertain. Germline values: CDR1 DFQATT, CDR2 SNEGSKA (reference sequence). The CDR3 contains 11 residues. The germline V and J ends were trimmed by 5 bases and 5 bases, with 9 bases remaining between them.

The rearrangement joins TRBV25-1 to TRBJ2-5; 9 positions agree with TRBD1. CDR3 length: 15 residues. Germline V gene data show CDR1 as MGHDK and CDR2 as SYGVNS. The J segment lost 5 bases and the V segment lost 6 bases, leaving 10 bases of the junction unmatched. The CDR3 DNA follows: TGTGCCAGCAGAAGGACAGGGGAATTCGGGGAGACCCAGTACTTC. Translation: CASRRTGEFGETQYF.

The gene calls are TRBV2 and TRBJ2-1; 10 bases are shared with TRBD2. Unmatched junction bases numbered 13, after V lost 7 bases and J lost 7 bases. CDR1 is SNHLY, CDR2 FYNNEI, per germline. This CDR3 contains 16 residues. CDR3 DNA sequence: TGTGCCAGCACCCTTGTACTAGCGGGAAGTAGGAATGAGCAGTTCTTC. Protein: CASTLVLAGSRNEQFF.

In DNA, the CDR3 is TGCGCCAGCAGCCAAGAATCACAGTATGTTTATAATTCACCCCTCCACTTT. This translates into CASSQESQYVYNSPLHF. This sequence joins TRBV4-1 and TRBJ1-6; D is unresolved. CDR1 is MGHRA and CDR2 is YSYEKL in the germline V gene. Trimming pared 0 bases from V and 4 bases from J, leaving 13 bases between. This CDR3 comprises 17 residues.

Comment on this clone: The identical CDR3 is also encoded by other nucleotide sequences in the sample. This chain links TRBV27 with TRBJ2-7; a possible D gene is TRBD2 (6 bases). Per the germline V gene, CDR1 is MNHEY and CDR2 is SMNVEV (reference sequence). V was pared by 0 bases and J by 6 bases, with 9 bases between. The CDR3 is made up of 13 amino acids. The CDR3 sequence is CASSLSGGSEQYF. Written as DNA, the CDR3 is TGTGCCAGCAGTTTATCCGGGGGTTCCGAGCAGTACTTC.

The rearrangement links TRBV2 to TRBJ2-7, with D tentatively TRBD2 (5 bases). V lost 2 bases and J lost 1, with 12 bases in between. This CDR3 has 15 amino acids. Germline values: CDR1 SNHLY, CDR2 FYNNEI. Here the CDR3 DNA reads TGTGCCAGCAGTGAAAGGGAGAGGCGGTCCTACGAGCAGTACTTC. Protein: CASSERERRSYEQYF.

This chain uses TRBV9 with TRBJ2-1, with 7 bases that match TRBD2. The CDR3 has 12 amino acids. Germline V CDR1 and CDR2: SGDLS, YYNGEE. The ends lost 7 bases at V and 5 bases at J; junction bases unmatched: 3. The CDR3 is CASRGRDNEQFF. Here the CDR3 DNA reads TGTGCCAGCCGAGGGAGGGACAATGAGCAGTTCTTC.

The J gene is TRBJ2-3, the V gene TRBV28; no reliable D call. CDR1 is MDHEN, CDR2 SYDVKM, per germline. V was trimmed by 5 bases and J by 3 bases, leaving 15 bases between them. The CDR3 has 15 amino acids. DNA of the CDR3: TGTGCCAGCAGTCGGAGCGCGCGCGTGACAGATACGCAGTATTTT. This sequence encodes CASSRSARVTDTQYF.

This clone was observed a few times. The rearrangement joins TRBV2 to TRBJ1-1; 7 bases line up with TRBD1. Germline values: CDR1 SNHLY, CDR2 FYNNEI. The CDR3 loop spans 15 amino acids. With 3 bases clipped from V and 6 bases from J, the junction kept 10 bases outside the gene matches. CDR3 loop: CASSEEGALYPEAFF. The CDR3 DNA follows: TGTGCCAGCAGTGAGGAGGGGGCGTTATATCCTGAAGCTTTCTTT.

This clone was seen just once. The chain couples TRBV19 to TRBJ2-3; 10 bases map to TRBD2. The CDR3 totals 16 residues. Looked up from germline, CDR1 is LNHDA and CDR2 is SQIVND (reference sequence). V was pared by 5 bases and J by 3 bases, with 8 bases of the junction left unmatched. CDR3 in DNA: TGTGCCAGTAGTTCGATCCCGGGACTAGCGACAGATACGCAGTATTTT. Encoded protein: CASSSIPGLATDTQYF.

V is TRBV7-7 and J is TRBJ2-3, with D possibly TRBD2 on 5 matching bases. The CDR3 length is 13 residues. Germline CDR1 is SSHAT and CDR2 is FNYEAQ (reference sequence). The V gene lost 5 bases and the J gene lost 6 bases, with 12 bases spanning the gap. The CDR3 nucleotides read TGTGCCAGCAGCGAAGGACTCGTTGATACGCAGTATTTT. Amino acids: CASSEGLVDTQYF.

The CDR3 DNA is TGTGCCCAAACCCCCCTAGCGGGGGACCAAGAGACCCAGTACTTC. Amino acids: CAQTPLAGDQETQYF. This chain links TRBV2 with TRBJ2-5; 10 nucleotides line up with TRBD2. This CDR3 comprises 15 residues. J gave up 0 bases and V 11 bases, and 9 bases lay outside the gene matches. Looked up from germline, CDR1 is SNHLY and CDR2 is FYNNEI.

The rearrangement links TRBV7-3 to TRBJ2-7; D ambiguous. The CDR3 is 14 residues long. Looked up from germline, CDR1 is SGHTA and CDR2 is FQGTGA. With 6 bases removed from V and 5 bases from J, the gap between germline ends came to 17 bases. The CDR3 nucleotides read TGTGCCAGCAGTCCCTGGGCCGGGTCGGACGAGCAGTACTTC. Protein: CASSPWAGSDEQYF.

DNA for the CDR3: TGCAGCGTTCCCGTGGCGCCTTCCTACAATGAGCAGTTCTTC. Protein sequence: CSVPVAPSYNEQFF. The chain couples TRBV29-1 to TRBJ2-1; no reliable D call. Between the trimmed V and J ends, which lost 5 bases and 1 base, there was a span of 12 bases. This CDR3 has 14 amino acids. Germline V gene sequence: CDR1 SQVTM, CDR2 ANQGSEA.

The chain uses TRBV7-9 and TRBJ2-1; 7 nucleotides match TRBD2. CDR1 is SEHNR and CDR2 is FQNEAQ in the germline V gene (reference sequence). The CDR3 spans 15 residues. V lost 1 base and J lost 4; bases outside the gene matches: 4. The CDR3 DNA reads TGTGCCAGCAGCTTAGGGTGGGAGGGATACAATGAGCAGTTCTTC. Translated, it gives CASSLGWEGYNEQFF. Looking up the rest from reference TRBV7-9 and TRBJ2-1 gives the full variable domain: DTGVSQNPRHKITKRGQNVTFRCDPISEHNRLYWYRQTLGQGPEFLTYFQNEAQLEKSRLLSDRFSAERPKGSFSTLEIQRTEQGDSAMYLCASSLGWEGYNEQFFGPGTRLTVL.

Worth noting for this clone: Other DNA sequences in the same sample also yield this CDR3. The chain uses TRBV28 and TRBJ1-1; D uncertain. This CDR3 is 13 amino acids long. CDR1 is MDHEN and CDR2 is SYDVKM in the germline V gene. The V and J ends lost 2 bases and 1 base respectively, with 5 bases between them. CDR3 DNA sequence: TGTGCCAGCAGTTTACATGGGAACACTGAAGCTTTCTTT. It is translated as CASSLHGNTEAFF.

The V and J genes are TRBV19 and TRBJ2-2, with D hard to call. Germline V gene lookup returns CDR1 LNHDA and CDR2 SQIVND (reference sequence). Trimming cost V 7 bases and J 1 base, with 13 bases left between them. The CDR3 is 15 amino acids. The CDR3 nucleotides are TGTGCCAGTACCCCAAGGACCGAGAACACCGGGGAGCTGTTTTTT. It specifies CASTPRTENTGELFF.